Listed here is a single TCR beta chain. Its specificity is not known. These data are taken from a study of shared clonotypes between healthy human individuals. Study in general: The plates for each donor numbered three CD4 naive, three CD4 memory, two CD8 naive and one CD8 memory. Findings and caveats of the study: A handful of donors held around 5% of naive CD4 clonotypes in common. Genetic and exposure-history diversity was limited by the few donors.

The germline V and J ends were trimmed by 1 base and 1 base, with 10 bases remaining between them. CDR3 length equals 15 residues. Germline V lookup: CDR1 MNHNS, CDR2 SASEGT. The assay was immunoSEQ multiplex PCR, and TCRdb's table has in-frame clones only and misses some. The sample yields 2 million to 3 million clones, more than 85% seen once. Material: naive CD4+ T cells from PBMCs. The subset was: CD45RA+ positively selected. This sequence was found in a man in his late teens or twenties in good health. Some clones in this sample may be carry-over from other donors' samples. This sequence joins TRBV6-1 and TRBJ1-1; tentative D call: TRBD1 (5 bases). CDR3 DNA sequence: TGTGCCAGCAGTGAAGTGGGGACCCAGAACACTGAAGCTTTCTTT. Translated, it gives CASSEVGTQNTEAFF.